There are many counts of the clone carrying this T cell receptor (beta chain). Its antigen is not known. The data stem from a study of T-cell reconstitution after alpha-beta-depleted transplantation in children. Unique molecular identifiers were incorporated into the prepared TCRbeta library. Each CDR3 protein is one row after TCRdb ran MiXCR on the PCR reads. The table includes around 130,000 distinct CDR3 sequences, about 9.9% detected once. CDR1 is SGHRS and CDR2 is YFSETQ in the germline V gene. The CDR3 loop spans 10 amino acids. V was pared by 5 bases and J by 8 bases, with 6 bases between. Study results and limitations: It was reported that alpha-beta T cells came from several hundred expanded graft clones (about two months after transplant). One year after transplant, T-cell counts and diversity came mostly from newly produced T cells. The high TCRbeta diversity at day 60 in some patients came from surviving recipient T cells and thymic progenitors.

The TCR originated in a girl under three years old who had a stem cell transplant for combined immunodeficiency, so the T cells may come from the graft donor. V and J are TRBV5-1 and TRBJ2-3; tentative D call: TRBD1 (5 bases). The specimen comprised PBMCs, mostly from graft donor cells, sampled 180 days after TCRalphabeta/CD19-depleted stem cell transplant. This CDR3 reads CASRGLTQYF. The DNA for the CDR3 is TGCGCCAGCAGGGGGCTTACGCAGTATTTT.